The present TCR beta chain was sequenced within a study of blood T cell repertoires in COVID-19. Overall study context: The samples span acute and convalescent COVID-19 from the United States, Italy and Spain.

In the source study's methods: Reference gene primer amplification in the assay estimated nucleated cell counts. Data came from immunoSEQ multiplex PCR; TCRdb stores just in-frame clones and leaves some out. The D gene and trimming were derived from the DNA, and the V and J assignments and clone size from that table. The data contain some 220,000 clones, approximately 85% of them singletons. Germline lookup yields CDR1 SGHAT and CDR2 FQNNGV. Trimming cost V 3 bases and J 3 bases; bases outside gene matches: 3. The CDR3 runs to 14 residues. The chain combines TRBV11-2 with TRBJ2-7; 9 bases fit TRBD2. Material: peripheral blood. The sequence came from a man aged 50-59 years with COVID-19, enrolled during active disease. CDR3 coding DNA: TGTGCCAGCAGCTTCGCTAGCGGGGACTACGAGCAGTACTTC. It codes for CASSFASGDYEQYF.